This paragraph covers one T cell receptor beta chain sequence. As handled by the study authors: Amplification of reference gene primers provided the estimated nucleated cell counts. Libraries were prepared by immunoSEQ multiplex PCR; TCRdb keeps only in-frame clonotypes and omits some of them. Clone size and the V and J calls come from that table; the DNA yielded D and trimming. The data show 260,000 or so clones, 88% seen once. This sample stems from a study of blood T cell repertoires in COVID-19. The CDR3 is 16 residues long. The V gene lost 3 bases and the J gene lost 0 bases, with 13 bases spanning the gap. In germline, CDR1 is SGHDT, CDR2 YYEEEE.

The TCR originated in a human donor in a cohort sampled during active COVID-19. V is TRBV5-6 and J is TRBJ2-1; no reliable D call. Specimen: peripheral blood. This CDR3 reads CASSSRRVSSYNEQFF. The CDR3 coding sequence is TGTGCCAGCAGCTCAAGACGGGTGAGCTCCTACAATGAGCAGTTCTTC.